This section outlines one TCR beta chain sequence together with its context. Its antigen is not known. The authors reverse transcribed roughly 0.5 to 1 ug RNA with random hexamers. Amplification of TCR beta CDR3 was carried out by immunoSEQ multiplex PCR, which covered 54 Vbeta and 13 Jbeta segments. TCRdb processed the immunoSEQ multiplex PCR reads anew with MiXCR; each CDR3 protein has one entry. The sample consists of 330,000 or so distinct CDR3 sequences, 85% of them appearing once. The multiple sclerosis controls consisted of treatment-naive patients with relapsing-remitting disease, either stable or active. These data come from a study of CD8 T cells in Susac syndrome. CDR1 is MNHEY and CDR2 is SVGEGT in the germline V gene. The J segment lost 5 bases and the V segment lost 7 bases, leaving 7 bases of the junction unmatched. The CDR3 length is 13 residues. Overall study findings and caveats: The relatively small number of individuals in the TCR sequencing and HLA analysis was acknowledged by the study.

This TCR derives from a human donor with multiple sclerosis. The specimen sequenced was CD8+ T cells from PBMCs. J is TRBJ2-5 and V is TRBV6-2 or TRBV6-3; 7 bases fit TRBD2. As DNA, the CDR3 is TGTGCCAGCAACAAGCGGGAAGCGGAGACCCAGTACTTC. It is translated as CASNKREAETQYF.